The 2 T cell receptor beta chains listed next were all sequenced from one sample in a study of cytomegalovirus exposure and HLA in healthy donors. PCR primers comprised 60 Vbeta and 13 Jbeta primers. The protocol was immunoSEQ multiplex PCR, while the TCRdb copy is restricted to in-frame clones and leaves out a portion. The sample records about 120,000 clones, under 85% being singletons. The sequencing input was PBMCs. The origin of the receptors is a man younger than 35 in good health and CMV-seropositive.

V gene TRBV19 combines with J gene TRBJ1-1; D remains ambiguous. CDR3 size: 12 residues. CDR1 is LNHDA, CDR2 SQIVND, per germline (reference sequence). V was trimmed by 3 bases and J by 1 base, leaving 3 bases between them. CDR3 sequence reads: CASSIQNTEAFF. The CDR3 nucleotides read TGTGCCAGTAGTATCCAGAACACTGAAGCTTTCTTT.

This clone was picked up a small number of times. The chain is built from TRBV25-1 and TRBJ1-5; D ambiguous. Germline V lookup: CDR1 MGHDK, CDR2 SYGVNS. The CDR3 consists of 17 residues. V was shortened by 6 bases and J by 0 bases, with 18 bases between the two germline ends. The CDR3 DNA follows: TGTGCCAGCAGCGGCCAGGAGGAGACGAATAGCAATCAGCCCCAGCATTTT. It yields the protein CASSGQEETNSNQPQHF.